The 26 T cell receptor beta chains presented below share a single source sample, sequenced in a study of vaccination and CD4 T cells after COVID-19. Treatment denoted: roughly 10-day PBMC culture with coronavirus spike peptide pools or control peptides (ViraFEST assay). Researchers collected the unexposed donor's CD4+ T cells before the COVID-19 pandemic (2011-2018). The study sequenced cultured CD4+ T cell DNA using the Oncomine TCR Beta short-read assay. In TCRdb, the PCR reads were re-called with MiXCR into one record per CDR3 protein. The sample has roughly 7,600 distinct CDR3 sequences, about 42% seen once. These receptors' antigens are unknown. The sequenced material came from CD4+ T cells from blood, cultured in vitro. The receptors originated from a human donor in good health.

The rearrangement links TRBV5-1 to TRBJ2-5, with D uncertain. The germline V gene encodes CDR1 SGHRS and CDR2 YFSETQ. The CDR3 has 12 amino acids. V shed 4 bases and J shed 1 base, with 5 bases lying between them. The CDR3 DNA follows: TGCGCCAGCAGCATGTTCCAAGAGACCCAGTACTTC. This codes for CASSMFQETQYF. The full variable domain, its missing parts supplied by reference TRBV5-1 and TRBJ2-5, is KAGVTQTPRYLIKTRGQQVTLSCSPISGHRSVSWYQQTPGQGLQFLFEYFSETQRNKGNFPGRFSGRQFSNSRSEMNVSTLELGDSALYLCASSMFQETQYFGPGTRLLVL.

The CDR3 coding sequence is TGTGCCAGTCACCTAACGGGCGGAAGGGTCACTGAAGCTTTCTTT. This encodes CASHLTGGRVTEAFF. V gene TRBV19 combines with J gene TRBJ1-1, with D hard to call. V was cut by 8 bases and J by 4 bases, with 20 bases left in between. This CDR3 is 15 amino acids long. Germline V gene data show CDR1 as LNHDA and CDR2 as SQIVND (reference sequence).

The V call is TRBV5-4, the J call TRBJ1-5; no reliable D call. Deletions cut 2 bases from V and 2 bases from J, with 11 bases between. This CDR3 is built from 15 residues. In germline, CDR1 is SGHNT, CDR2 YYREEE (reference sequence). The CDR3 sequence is CASSFLSGGNQPQHF. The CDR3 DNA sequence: TGTGCCAGCAGCTTCTTATCCGGTGGCAATCAGCCCCAGCATTTT.

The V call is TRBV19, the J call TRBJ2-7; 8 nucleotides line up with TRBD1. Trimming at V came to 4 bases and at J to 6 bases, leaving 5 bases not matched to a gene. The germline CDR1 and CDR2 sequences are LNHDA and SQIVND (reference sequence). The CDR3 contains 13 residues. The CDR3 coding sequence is TGTGCCAGTAGTACTCAGGGGGCAGGCGAGCAGTACTTC. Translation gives CASSTQGAGEQYF.

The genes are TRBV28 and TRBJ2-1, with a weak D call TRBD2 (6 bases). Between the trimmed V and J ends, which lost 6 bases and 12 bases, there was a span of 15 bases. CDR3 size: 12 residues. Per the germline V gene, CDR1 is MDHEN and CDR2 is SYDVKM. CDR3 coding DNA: TGTGCCAGCAGGGATATGGCGGGGCGGCAGTTCTTC. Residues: CASRDMAGRQFF.

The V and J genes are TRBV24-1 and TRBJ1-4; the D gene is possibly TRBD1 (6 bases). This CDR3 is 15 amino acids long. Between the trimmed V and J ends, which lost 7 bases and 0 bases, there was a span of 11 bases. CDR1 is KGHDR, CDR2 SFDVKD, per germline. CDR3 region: CATRKTGATNEKLFF. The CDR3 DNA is TGTGCCACCAGAAAGACAGGAGCAACTAATGAAAAACTGTTTTTT.

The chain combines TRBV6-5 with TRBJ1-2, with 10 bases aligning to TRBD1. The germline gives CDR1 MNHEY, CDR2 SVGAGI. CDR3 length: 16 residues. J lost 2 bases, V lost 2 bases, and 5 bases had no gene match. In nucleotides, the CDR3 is TGTGCCAGCAGTTACGTCCGGACAGGGGGGAACTATGGCTACACCTTC. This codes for CASSYVRTGGNYGYTF.

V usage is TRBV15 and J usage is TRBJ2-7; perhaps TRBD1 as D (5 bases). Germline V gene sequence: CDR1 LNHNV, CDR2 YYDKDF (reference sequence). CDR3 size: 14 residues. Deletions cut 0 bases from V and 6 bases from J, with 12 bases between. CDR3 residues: CATSREGLRAEQYF. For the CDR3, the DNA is TGTGCCACCAGCAGAGAGGGCCTCAGGGCCGAGCAGTACTTC.

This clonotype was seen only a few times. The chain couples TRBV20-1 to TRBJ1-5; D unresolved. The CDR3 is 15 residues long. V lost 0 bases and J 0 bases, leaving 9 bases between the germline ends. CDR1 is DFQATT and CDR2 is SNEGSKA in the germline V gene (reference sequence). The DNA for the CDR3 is TGCAGTGCTAGAGAAGCCCGGGGTAGCAATCAGCCCCAGCATTTT. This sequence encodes CSAREARGSNQPQHF.

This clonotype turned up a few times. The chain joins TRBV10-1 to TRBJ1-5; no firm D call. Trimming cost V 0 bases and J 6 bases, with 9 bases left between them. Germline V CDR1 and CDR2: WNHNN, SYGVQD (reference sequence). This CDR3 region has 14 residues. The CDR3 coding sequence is TGCGCCAGCAGTGAGTCGCCGGTAGGTCAGCCCCAGCATTTT. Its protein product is CASSESPVGQPQHF.

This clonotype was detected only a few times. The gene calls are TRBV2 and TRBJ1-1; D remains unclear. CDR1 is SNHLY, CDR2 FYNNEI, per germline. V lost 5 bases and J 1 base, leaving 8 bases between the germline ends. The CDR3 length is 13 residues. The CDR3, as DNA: TGTGCCAGCAGTTCGGAAGGGAACACTGAAGCTTTCTTT. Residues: CASSSEGNTEAFF.

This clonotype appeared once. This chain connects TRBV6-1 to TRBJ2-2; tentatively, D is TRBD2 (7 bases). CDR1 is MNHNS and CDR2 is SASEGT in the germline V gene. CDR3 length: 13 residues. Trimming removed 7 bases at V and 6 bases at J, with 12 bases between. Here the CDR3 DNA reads TGTGCCAGCATGAGGGGGGGGTCCGGGGAGCTGTTTTTT. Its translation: CASMRGGSGELFF.

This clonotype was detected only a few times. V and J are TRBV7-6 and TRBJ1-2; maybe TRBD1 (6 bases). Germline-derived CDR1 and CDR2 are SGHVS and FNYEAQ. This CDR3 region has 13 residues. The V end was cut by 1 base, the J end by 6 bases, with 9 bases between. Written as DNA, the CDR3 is TGTGCCAGCAGCTTAGTTCCAGGGGATGGCTACACCTTC. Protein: CASSLVPGDGYTF. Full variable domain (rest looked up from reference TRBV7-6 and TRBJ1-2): GAGVSQSPRYKVTKRGQDVALRCDPISGHVSLYWYRQALGQGPEFLTYFNYEAQQDKSGLPNDRFSAERPEGSISTLTIQRTEQRDSAMYRCASSLVPGDGYTFGSGTRLTVV.

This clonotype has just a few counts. DNA of the CDR3: TGTGCCAGCAGCTTAGCCGGGACAGGGAAGAACACTGAAGCTTTCTTT. Its protein is CASSLAGTGKNTEAFF. The gene calls are TRBV7-2 and TRBJ1-1; TRBD1 matches at 9 bases. V trimming: 0 bases; J trimming: 1 base; junction bases outside the gene matches: 3. CDR3 length: 16 residues. CDR1 and CDR2 (germline): SGHTA, FQGNSA.

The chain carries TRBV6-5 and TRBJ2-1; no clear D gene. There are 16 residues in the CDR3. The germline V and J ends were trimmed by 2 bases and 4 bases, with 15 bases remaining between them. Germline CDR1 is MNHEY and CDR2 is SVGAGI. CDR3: CASSYTVASLYNEQFF. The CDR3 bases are TGTGCCAGCAGTTACACCGTTGCTTCCTTATACAATGAGCAGTTCTTC.

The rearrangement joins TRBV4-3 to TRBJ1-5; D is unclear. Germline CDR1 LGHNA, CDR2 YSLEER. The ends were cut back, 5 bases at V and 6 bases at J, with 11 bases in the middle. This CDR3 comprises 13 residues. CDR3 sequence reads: CASSYSIGQPQHF. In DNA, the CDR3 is TGCGCCAGCAGCTATTCCATAGGTCAGCCCCAGCATTTT.

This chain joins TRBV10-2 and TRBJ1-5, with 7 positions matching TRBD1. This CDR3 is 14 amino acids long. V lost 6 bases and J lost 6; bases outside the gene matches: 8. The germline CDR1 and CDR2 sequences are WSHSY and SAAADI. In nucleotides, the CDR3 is TGCGCCAGCAGGGAACAGGGGTCTGGTCAGCCCCAGCATTTT. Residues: CASREQGSGQPQHF.

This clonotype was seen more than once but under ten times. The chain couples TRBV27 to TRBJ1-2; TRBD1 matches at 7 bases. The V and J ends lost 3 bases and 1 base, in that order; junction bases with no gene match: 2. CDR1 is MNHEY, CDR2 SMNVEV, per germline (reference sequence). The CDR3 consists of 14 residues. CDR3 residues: CASSLAGGNYGYTF. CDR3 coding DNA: TGTGCCAGCAGTTTGGCAGGGGGTAACTATGGCTACACCTTC.

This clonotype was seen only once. The CDR3 spells CASRSGPRETQYF. DNA of the CDR3: TGTGCCAGCAGGTCCGGGCCGAGGGAGACGCAGTATTTT. This sequence joins TRBV5-8 and TRBJ2-3; a possible D gene is TRBD2 (5 bases). V lost 5 bases, J lost 9 bases, and 16 bases lay in between. The CDR3 runs to 13 residues. CDR1 is SGHTS and CDR2 is YDEGEE in the germline V gene.

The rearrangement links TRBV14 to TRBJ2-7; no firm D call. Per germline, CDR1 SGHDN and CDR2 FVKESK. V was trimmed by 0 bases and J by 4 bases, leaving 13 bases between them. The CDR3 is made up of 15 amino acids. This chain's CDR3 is CASSQELQERYEQYF. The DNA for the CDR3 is TGTGCCAGCAGCCAAGAACTGCAGGAACGGTACGAGCAGTACTTC.

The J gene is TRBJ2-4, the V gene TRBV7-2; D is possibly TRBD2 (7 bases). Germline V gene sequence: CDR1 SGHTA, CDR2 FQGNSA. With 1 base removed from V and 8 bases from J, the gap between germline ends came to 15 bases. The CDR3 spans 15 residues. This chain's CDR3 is CASSLVPAGQHIQYF. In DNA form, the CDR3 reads TGTGCCAGCAGCTTAGTTCCAGCGGGACAACACATTCAGTACTTC. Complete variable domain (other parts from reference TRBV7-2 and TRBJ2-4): GAGVSQSPSNKVTEKGKDVELRCDPISGHTALYWYRQSLGQGLEFLIYFQGNSAPDKSGLPSDRFSAERTGGSVSTLTIQRTQQEDSAVYLCASSLVPAGQHIQYFGAGTRLSVL.

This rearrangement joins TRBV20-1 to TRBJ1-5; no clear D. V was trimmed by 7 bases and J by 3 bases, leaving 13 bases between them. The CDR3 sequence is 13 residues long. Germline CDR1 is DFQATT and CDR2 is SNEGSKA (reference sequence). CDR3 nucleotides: TGCAGTGTCGCGGTCCCTATCAATCAGCCCCAGCATTTT. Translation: CSVAVPINQPQHF.

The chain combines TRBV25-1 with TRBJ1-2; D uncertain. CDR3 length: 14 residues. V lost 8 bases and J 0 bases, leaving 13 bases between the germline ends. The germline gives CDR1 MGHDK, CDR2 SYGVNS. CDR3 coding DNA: TGTGCCAGCGGCGAGGGCGGAGCTAACTATGGCTACACCTTC. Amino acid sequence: CASGEGGANYGYTF.

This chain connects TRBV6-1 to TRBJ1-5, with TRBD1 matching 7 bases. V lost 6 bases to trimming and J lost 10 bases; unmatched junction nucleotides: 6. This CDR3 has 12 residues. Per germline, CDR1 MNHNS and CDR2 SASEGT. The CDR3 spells CASRRQGLPQHF. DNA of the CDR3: TGTGCCAGCAGACGACAGGGCCTTCCCCAGCATTTT.

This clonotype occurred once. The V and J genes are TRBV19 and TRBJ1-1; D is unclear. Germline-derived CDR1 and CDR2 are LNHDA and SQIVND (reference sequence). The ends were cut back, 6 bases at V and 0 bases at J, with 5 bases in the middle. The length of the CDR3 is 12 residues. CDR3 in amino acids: CASRDLNTEAFF. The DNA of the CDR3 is TGTGCCAGTAGAGACCTGAACACTGAAGCTTTCTTT.

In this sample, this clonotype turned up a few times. CDR3 DNA sequence: TGTGCCAGCAGTTATGGGACTAGCGGGAGATCCGAGCAGTACTTC. Residues: CASSYGTSGRSEQYF. The chain recombines TRBV6-5 with TRBJ2-7; 14 bases are shared with TRBD2. V lost 3 bases, J lost 6 bases, and 4 bases stayed unmatched. This CDR3 contains 15 residues. Germline CDR1 reads MNHEY; CDR2 reads SVGAGI.